The 9 T cell receptor beta chains below were found in one sample sequenced in a study of Ad26.COV2.S vaccination and SARS-CoV-2 variants. Clones were sequenced by immunoSEQ multiplex PCR, and TCRdb holds only the in-frame ones, with some missing. The sample consists of some 340,000 clones, around 84% of them appearing once. Treatment noted: roughly 19 received Ad26.COV2.S at low or high dose, single or two shots; about five received placebo; per-sample allocation not given. Collection of the samples took place on day 63 after the first injection of vaccine or placebo. The input for sequencing was peripheral blood, taken in a trial of Ad26.COV2.S vaccine versus placebo. These receptors were taken from a person aged 18-65 years who received the Ad26.COV2.S COVID-19 vaccine or a placebo.

This clone was counted between two and nine times. DNA of the CDR3: TGTGCCAGCAGCCACCGGACCAGGGGGCGGGTCGAGCAGTACTTC. Residues: CASSHRTRGRVEQYF. The rearrangement links TRBV4-2 to TRBJ2-7; 8 nucleotides align to TRBD1. This CDR3 comprises 15 residues. V shed 3 bases, J shed 6 bases, and the junction held 10 bases outside the gene matches. From germline, CDR1 is LGHNA and CDR2 YNFKEQ.

The rearrangement joins TRBV3-1 (or the pseudogene TRBV3-2) to TRBJ2-3; 7 bases agree with TRBD2. This CDR3 contains 16 residues. CDR1 and CDR2 (germline): LGHDT, YNNKEL (reference sequence). V trimming: 0 bases; J trimming: 6 bases; junction bases outside the gene matches: 9. The CDR3 DNA follows: TGTGCCAGCAGCCAAGATCAGGCGGGGGTAAAGGATACGCAGTATTTT. Its translation is CASSQDQAGVKDTQYF.

This sequence joins TRBV10-3 and TRBJ1-2, with D unresolved. CDR1 ENHRY and CDR2 SYGVKD come from the germline V gene. Trimming took 8 bases from V and 4 from J, leaving 14 bases between them. The CDR3 has 13 residues. The CDR3 loop reads CAISRGPSYGYTF. CDR3 coding DNA: TGTGCCATCTCGAGAGGACCAAGCTATGGCTACACCTTC.

In its sample, this clone was seen a few times. This chain uses TRBV12-3 or TRBV12-4 with TRBJ1-1, with D possibly being TRBD1 (6 bases). The CDR3 runs to 12 residues. Trimming removed 6 bases at V and 8 bases at J, with 13 bases between. The DNA of the CDR3 is TGTGCCAGCAGGAAACAGGGTAGGGAAGCTTTCTTT. Translated, it gives CASRKQGREAFF.

The CDR3 region is CASGQANYGYTF. The CDR3 DNA follows: TGTGCCAGCGGGCAGGCAAACTATGGCTACACCTTC. This chain links TRBV18 with TRBJ1-2, with D unclear. Germline CDR1 reads KGHSH; CDR2 reads LQKENI. The CDR3 is 12 amino acids. The germline V and J ends were trimmed by 8 bases and 2 bases, with 9 bases remaining between them.

The CDR3 nucleotides are TGTGCCAGCAGCTTCGGGGATAGGAATGAGCAGTTCTTC. Amino acids: CASSFGDRNEQFF. This chain uses TRBV7-3 with TRBJ2-1, with D tentatively TRBD2 (5 bases). The CDR3 covers 13 residues. Per the germline V gene, CDR1 is SGHTA and CDR2 is FQGTGA. The V end was cut by 3 bases, the J end by 7 bases, with 10 bases between. The full variable domain, rest sourced from reference TRBV7-3 and TRBJ2-1, is GAGVSQTPSNKVTEKGKYVELRCDPISGHTALYWYRQSLGQGPEFLIYFQGTGAADDSGLPNDRFFAVRPEGSVSTLKIQRTERGDSAVYLCASSFGDRNEQFFGPGTRLTVL.

The genes are TRBV4-1 and TRBJ1-5; maybe TRBD1 (5 bases). Trimming stripped 3 bases from V and 2 bases from J, with 11 bases between. Germline CDR1 reads MGHRA; CDR2 reads YSYEKL. The CDR3 is made up of 15 amino acids. Written as DNA, the CDR3 is TGCGCCAGCAGCCAGGGGGACTTGGGCAATCAGCCCCAGCATTTT. It is translated as CASSQGDLGNQPQHF.

The rearrangement uses TRBV4-3 and TRBJ1-6; D is perhaps TRBD1 (6 bases). This CDR3 comprises 17 residues. Trimming took 0 bases from V and 0 from J, leaving 9 bases between them. The germline V gene encodes CDR1 LGHNA and CDR2 YSLEER. CDR3 residues: CASSQDQGSSYNSPLHF. The DNA for the CDR3 is TGCGCCAGCAGCCAAGATCAGGGGAGCTCCTATAATTCACCCCTCCACTTT.

In this sample, this clone turned up once. V gene TRBV28 combines with J gene TRBJ1-2; D gene uncertain. The V end was cut by 2 bases, the J end by 3 bases, with 10 bases between. The V gene's germline CDR1 is MDHEN and CDR2 SYDVKM. The CDR3 length is 14 residues. The CDR3 nucleotides are TGTGCCAGCAGTTTAAGGAGGAACGACTATGGCTACACCTTC. Translating it yields CASSLRRNDYGYTF.